Following are 30 T cell receptor beta chains from one sample sequenced in a study of beta chain features in type 1 diabetes. Study outcomes and limitations: All four CD4+ subsets of Type 1 diabetes patients contained TCRB CDR3s that were moderately but significantly shorter.

For these receptors, no antigen is known. The investigators reverse transcribed all of the isolated RNA, so they sequenced expressed TCRB transcripts. The protocol was immunoSEQ multiplex PCR, while the TCRdb copy is restricted to in-frame clones and leaves out a portion. This table holds 100,000 to 150,000 clones, approximately 10% found once. Sequenced sample: central memory CD4+ T cells from blood. The receptors stem from a young man with type 1 diabetes.

V usage is TRBV28 and J usage is TRBJ2-3, with 7 bases that match TRBD2. Losses at the gene ends were 4 bases for V and 4 bases for J; bases not matched to a gene: 5. The germline gives CDR1 MDHEN, CDR2 SYDVKM. CDR3 length: 14 amino acids. The CDR3 protein is CASSSGGGADTQYF. Here the CDR3 DNA reads TGTGCCAGCAGTTCTGGGGGAGGGGCAGATACGCAGTATTTT.

This chain connects TRBV2 to TRBJ2-5; D is undetermined. V lost 4 bases and J 1 base, leaving 7 bases between the germline ends. Germline CDR1 reads SNHLY; CDR2 reads FYNNEI. The CDR3 covers 13 residues. The CDR3 DNA reads as TGTGCCAGCAGTGCCGGTTTCCAAGAGACCCAGTACTTC. It encodes CASSAGFQETQYF.

The V gene is TRBV9, the J gene TRBJ2-2; 9 bases are a match to TRBD1. The V and J ends lost 0 bases and 3 bases, in that order; junction bases with no gene match: 6. In germline, CDR1 is SGDLS, CDR2 YYNGEE. The CDR3 has 17 amino acids. CDR3 sequence: CASSVVPGTGYTGELFF. CDR3 nucleotide sequence: TGTGCCAGCAGCGTAGTGCCCGGGACAGGGTACACCGGGGAGCTGTTTTTT. Looking up the rest from reference TRBV9 and TRBJ2-2 gives the full variable domain: DSGVTQTPKHLITATGQRVTLRCSPRSGDLSVYWYQQSLDQGLQFLIQYYNGEERAKGNILERFSAQQFPDLHSELNLSSLELGDSALYFCASSVVPGTGYTGELFFGEGSRLTVL.

This clone has only a few counts. This chain links TRBV11-2 with TRBJ2-2, with D possibly being TRBD2 (5 bases). Trimming took 6 bases from V and 0 from J, leaving 8 bases between them. This CDR3 is built from 14 residues. Germline lookup yields CDR1 SGHAT and CDR2 FQNNGV. CDR3 amino acids: CASRTGTNTGELFF. CDR3 in DNA: TGTGCCAGCAGGACGGGGACGAACACCGGGGAGCTGTTTTTT.

This clone was seen only a few times. The chain links TRBV29-1 to TRBJ2-7; 7 nucleotides agree with TRBD1. Germline CDR1 SQVTM, CDR2 ANQGSEA. There are 12 residues in the CDR3. Trimming at V came to 1 base and at J to 5 bases, leaving 2 bases not matched to a gene. The DNA for the CDR3 is TGCAGCGTTGAAGGGGACAGTAACGAGCAGTACTTC. Translating it yields CSVEGDSNEQYF.

The table lists this clone with a few counts. The chain carries TRBV6-6 and TRBJ2-5; 11 bases line up with TRBD1. Germline V gene lookup returns CDR1 MNHNY and CDR2 SVGAGI (reference sequence). The junction had 4 bases not matched to a gene; V was cut back by 5 bases and J by 5 bases. The CDR3 extends over 14 amino acids. The CDR3 protein is CASSRTGGAETQYF. As DNA, the CDR3 is TGTGCCAGCAGTCGGACAGGGGGCGCGGAGACCCAGTACTTC.

This chain connects TRBV19 to TRBJ2-7; weak D call: TRBD1 (5 bases). The germline CDR1 and CDR2 sequences are LNHDA and SQIVND (reference sequence). V was trimmed by 6 bases and J by 0 bases, leaving 15 bases between them. CDR3 length equals 15 residues. CDR3 residues: CASSATAMPSYEQYF. Here the CDR3 DNA reads TGTGCCAGTAGCGCGACAGCTATGCCCTCCTACGAGCAGTACTTC.

Only a few counts were recorded for this clone. The chain joins TRBV18 to TRBJ2-2; D is possibly TRBD1 (5 bases). The CDR3 runs to 15 residues. Germline V gene data show CDR1 as KGHSH and CDR2 as LQKENI. Trimming removed 2 bases from V and 1 base from J, with 8 bases in between. The CDR3 DNA sequence: TGTGCCAGCTCACCAAGACAGCAGAACACCGGGGAGCTGTTTTTT. Its protein product is CASSPRQQNTGELFF. The full variable domain, rest sourced from reference TRBV18 and TRBJ2-2, is NAGVMQNPRHLVRRRGQEARLRCSPMKGHSHVYWYRQLPEEGLKFMVYLQKENIIDESGMPKERFSAEFPKEGPSILRIQQVVRGDSAAYFCASSPRQQNTGELFFGEGSRLTVL.

There are a few counts of this clone. This chain uses TRBV19 with TRBJ1-5, with 7 nucleotides matching TRBD1. Per germline, CDR1 LNHDA and CDR2 SQIVND (reference sequence). The CDR3 runs 16 residues. V was pared by 1 base and J by 7 bases, with 10 bases of the junction left unmatched. The DNA for the CDR3 is TGTGCCAGTAGTATAGGTCCAGGGGGGAGGCGGCAGCCCCAGCATTTT. This gives the protein CASSIGPGGRRQPQHF.

This clone was seen only a few times. The rearrangement joins TRBV29-1 to TRBJ1-1, with D possibly TRBD1 on 5 matching bases. The V and J ends lost 4 bases and 6 bases respectively, with 12 bases between them. This CDR3 region has 12 residues. Germline lookup yields CDR1 SQVTM and CDR2 ANQGSEA. Written as DNA, the CDR3 is TGCAGCGTTGCGGGGGTGGGAGCTGAAGCTTTCTTT. It specifies CSVAGVGAEAFF.

This clone showed up many times. The CDR3 bases are TGCAGCGTCGCCGATACCCCCGGGGGGTCGGACACTGAAGCTTTCTTT. The encoded protein is CSVADTPGGSDTEAFF. The chain carries TRBV29-1 and TRBJ1-1, with a tentative D call TRBD1 (5 bases). V was pared by 6 bases and J by 3 bases, with 23 bases between. In germline, CDR1 is SQVTM, CDR2 ANQGSEA. There are 16 residues in the CDR3. The full variable domain, with the rest looked up from reference TRBV29-1 and TRBJ1-1, is SAVISQKPSRDICQRGTSLTIQCQVDSQVTMMFWYRQQPGQSLTLIATANQGSEATYESGFVIDKFPISRPNLTFSTLTVSNMSPEDSSIYLCSVADTPGGSDTEAFFGQGTRLTVV.

A note on this clone: This CDR3 is also generated by other DNA sequences in the sample. The rearrangement uses TRBV19 and TRBJ1-1; 9 nucleotides match TRBD1. V shed 6 bases, J shed 3 bases, and the junction held 2 bases outside the gene matches. The CDR3 is 13 residues long. Germline V lookup: CDR1 LNHDA, CDR2 SQIVND (reference sequence). CDR3 in amino acids: CASRRTGDTEAFF. The CDR3 DNA reads TGTGCCAGTAGAAGGACAGGGGACACTGAAGCTTTCTTT.

The chain combines TRBV4-2 with TRBJ1-2; D gene ambiguous. CDR3 length: 14 residues. The ends were cut back, 4 bases at V and 0 bases at J, with 9 bases in the middle. CDR1 is LGHNA and CDR2 is YNFKEQ in the germline V gene. CDR3 DNA sequence: TGTGCCAGCAGCCCCGGGTCTACTAACTATGGCTACACCTTC. Amino acid sequence: CASSPGSTNYGYTF.

There are a few counts of this clone. V and J are TRBV28 and TRBJ2-5; 7 bases are shared with TRBD1. The CDR3 is 14 amino acids. V trimming: 5 bases; J trimming: 5 bases; junction bases outside the gene matches: 8. Germline V gene lookup returns CDR1 MDHEN and CDR2 SYDVKM. CDR3 bases: TGTGCCAGCAGTCCATACAGGGGTACGGAGACCCAGTACTTC. This codes for CASSPYRGTETQYF.

This clone was counted between two and nine times. The chain has TRBV7-8 and TRBJ1-1, with TRBD1 as a possible D gene (6 bases). Germline values: CDR1 SGHVS, CDR2 FQNEAQ. Between the trimmed V and J ends, which lost 3 bases and 1 base, there was a span of 9 bases. CDR3 length equals 14 residues. The CDR3 nucleotides are TGTGCCAGCAGCTTCCTGACAGGGAACACTGAAGCTTTCTTT. Translated: CASSFLTGNTEAFF. Looking up the rest from reference TRBV7-8 and TRBJ1-1 gives the full variable domain: GAGVSQSPRYKVAKRGQDVALRCDPISGHVSLFWYQQALGQGPEFLTYFQNEAQLDKSGLPSDRFFAERPEGSVSTLKIQRTQQEDSAVYLCASSFLTGNTEAFFGQGTRLTVV.

The chain uses TRBV27 and TRBJ1-1, with D maybe TRBD1 (6 bases). V lost 4 bases to trimming and J lost 5 bases, with 14 bases between them. CDR3 length equals 14 residues. Germline CDR1 and CDR2: MNHEY and SMNVEV (reference sequence). CDR3 region: CASSSYRVGTEAFF. The CDR3 DNA follows: TGTGCCAGCAGTTCTTACAGGGTTGGGACTGAAGCTTTCTTT.

This clone was counted a few times. CDR3 region: CASSPWTVNEQFF. The CDR3 DNA reads TGTGCCAGCAGCCCCTGGACAGTCAATGAGCAGTTCTTC. The rearrangement links TRBV11-2 to TRBJ2-1; a possible D gene is TRBD1 (6 bases). Trimming stripped 5 bases from V and 6 bases from J, with 11 bases between. Germline assignment: CDR1 SGHAT and CDR2 FQNNGV. The CDR3 runs 13 residues.

V and J are TRBV6-5 and TRBJ1-6, with TRBD1 matching over 7 bases. The CDR3 has 13 residues. Looked up from germline, CDR1 is MNHEY and CDR2 is SVGAGI. V lost 7 bases and J lost 9; bases outside the gene matches: 6. The CDR3 DNA follows: TGTGCCAGCAAGTGGACAGGCGCTTCACCCCTCCACTTT. Its translation is CASKWTGASPLHF.

There are a few counts of this clone. This chain connects TRBV18 to TRBJ2-5, with 7 bases identical to TRBD1. V shed 3 bases, J shed 5 bases, and the junction held 6 bases outside the gene matches. Germline-derived CDR1 and CDR2 are KGHSH and LQKENI. The CDR3 totals 14 residues. The CDR3 is CASSPEDRWETQYF. In DNA, the CDR3 is TGTGCCAGCTCACCCGAGGACAGGTGGGAGACCCAGTACTTC.

This clone was counted only a few times. The chain is built from TRBV10-3 and TRBJ1-6, with TRBD1 matching 7 bases. Trimming took 7 bases from V and 7 from J; bases not matched to a gene: 7. There are 14 residues in the CDR3. Germline V lookup: CDR1 ENHRY, CDR2 SYGVKD. The CDR3 is CAIIKTGHNSPLHF. As DNA, the CDR3 is TGTGCCATCATCAAGACAGGGCACAATTCACCCCTCCACTTT.

The chain combines TRBV18 with TRBJ2-7; 7 nucleotides align to TRBD2. The CDR3 runs 16 residues. Germline V gene data show CDR1 as KGHSH and CDR2 as LQKENI. Trimming removed 0 bases from V and 6 bases from J; junction bases left unmatched: 11. CDR3 DNA sequence: TGTGCCAGCTCACCACCGAGCCAGGGAGGGTCGGGCGAGCAGTACTTC. Translation gives CASSPPSQGGSGEQYF.

This clone is deemed medium-sized. J is TRBJ2-5 and V is TRBV18, with a weak D call TRBD1 (5 bases). Between the trimmed V and J ends, which lost 3 bases and 5 bases, there was a span of 16 bases. The CDR3 length is 15 residues. Germline CDR1 is KGHSH and CDR2 is LQKENI. This CDR3 is CASSPASAGRETQYF. The CDR3 DNA reads as TGTGCCAGCTCACCCGCGTCTGCAGGGCGGGAGACCCAGTACTTC.

This clone was observed a handful of times. This sequence joins TRBV2 and TRBJ1-1; a possible D gene is TRBD1 (6 bases). The V gene lost 5 bases and the J gene lost 7 bases, with 11 bases spanning the gap. CDR3 size: 12 residues. Germline V gives CDR1 SNHLY, CDR2 FYNNEI. CDR3 protein: CASSRTDLEAFF. In nucleotides, the CDR3 is TGTGCCAGCAGTCGGACAGACCTTGAAGCTTTCTTT.

The chain employs TRBV5-1 and TRBJ1-2; 8 bases agree with TRBD1. This CDR3 has 17 amino acids. V lost 3 bases and J lost 2; bases outside the gene matches: 12. In germline, CDR1 is SGHRS, CDR2 YFSETQ. The CDR3 here is CASSSGTGVRSNYGYTF. The CDR3 DNA reads as TGCGCCAGCAGCTCCGGGACAGGAGTCCGATCGAACTATGGCTACACCTTC.

This clone was observed many times. The chain combines TRBV7-3 with TRBJ1-1; the D gene is possibly TRBD1 (6 bases). The V and J ends lost 5 bases and 8 bases respectively, with 15 bases between them. The CDR3 is 13 amino acids. The germline CDR1 and CDR2 sequences are SGHTA and FQGTGA. The CDR3 is CASSRDRREEAFF. For the CDR3, the DNA is TGTGCCAGCAGCCGAGACAGGCGTGAAGAAGCTTTCTTT.

This clone was counted a few times. The chain employs TRBV18 and TRBJ1-1, with D maybe TRBD1 (5 bases). The CDR3 is 14 residues long. Germline assignment: CDR1 KGHSH and CDR2 LQKENI. V lost 3 bases to trimming and J lost 0 bases, with 8 bases between them. The CDR3 loop is CASSPTVLNTEAFF. CDR3 coding DNA: TGTGCCAGCTCACCGACAGTTTTGAACACTGAAGCTTTCTTT.

J is TRBJ2-7 and V is TRBV2; D gene ambiguous. V was shortened by 3 bases and J by 2 bases, with 8 bases between the two germline ends. The CDR3 spans 13 residues. Per the germline V gene, CDR1 is SNHLY and CDR2 is FYNNEI. The CDR3: CASSDASPYEQYF. CDR3 sequence (DNA): TGTGCCAGCAGTGATGCCAGTCCCTACGAGCAGTACTTC.

This clone was counted a few times. The rearrangement links TRBV30 to TRBJ2-5, with 16 bases lining up with TRBD2. The germline CDR1 and CDR2 sequences are GTSNPN and SVGIG (reference sequence). This CDR3 is built from 17 residues. V trimming: 3 bases; J trimming: 4 bases; junction bases outside the gene matches: 8. The chain's CDR3 is CAWRRGTSGGAGETQYF. DNA of the CDR3: TGTGCCTGGAGGAGGGGGACTAGCGGGGGGGCCGGAGAGACCCAGTACTTC.

Notes on this clone: Other nucleotide sequences from this sample produce the same CDR3. V gene TRBV30 combines with J gene TRBJ1-5, with D perhaps matching TRBD1 (5 bases). The CDR3 spans 15 residues. Germline CDR1 is GTSNPN and CDR2 is SVGIG (reference sequence). Deletions cut 0 bases from V and 2 bases from J, with 11 bases between. CDR3 in amino acids: CAWSVRGGGNQPQHF. As DNA, the CDR3 is TGTGCCTGGAGTGTACGCGGGGGAGGCAATCAGCCCCAGCATTTT.

This clone was seen more than once but under ten times. V usage is TRBV6-6 and J usage is TRBJ1-5, with TRBD1 as a possible D gene (5 bases). Trimming pared 5 bases from V and 3 bases from J, leaving 11 bases between. This CDR3 has 14 residues. CDR1 MNHNY and CDR2 SVGAGI come from the germline V gene (reference sequence). In nucleotides, the CDR3 is TGTGCCAGCAGTGACAGCCTGAACAATCAGCCCCAGCATTTT. It specifies CASSDSLNNQPQHF.